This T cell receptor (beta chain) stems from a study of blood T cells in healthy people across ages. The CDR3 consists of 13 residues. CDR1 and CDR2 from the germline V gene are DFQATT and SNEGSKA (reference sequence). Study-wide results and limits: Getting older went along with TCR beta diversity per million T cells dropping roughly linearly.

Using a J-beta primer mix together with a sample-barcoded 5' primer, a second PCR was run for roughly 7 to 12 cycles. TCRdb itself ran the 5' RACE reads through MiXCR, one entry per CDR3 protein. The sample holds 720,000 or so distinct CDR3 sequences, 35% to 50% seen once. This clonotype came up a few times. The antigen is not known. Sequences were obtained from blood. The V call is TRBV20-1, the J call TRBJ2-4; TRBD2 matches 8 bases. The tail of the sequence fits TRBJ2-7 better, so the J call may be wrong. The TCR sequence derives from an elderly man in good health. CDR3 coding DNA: TGCAGTGCTATGGTGAGCGGGAGCCACGAGCAGTACTTC. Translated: CSAMVSGSHEQYF.